These T cell receptor beta chains were read from a single sample in a study of CD8+CD57+ T cells in acquired aplastic anemia. TCRdb reanalysed the reads using MiXCR and keeps one entry per CDR3 protein. The sample shows approximately 160,000 distinct CDR3 sequences, around 40% of them seen only once. The sequenced material came from sorted CD4+, CD8+, or CD8+CD57+ T cells (not recorded which) from PBMCs. The origin of the receptors is a human donor in good health. The CDR3 runs from the conserved cysteine through the conserved F or W. A D gene is named only where the DNA matches it firmly. The size of a clone is reported for some rows only, either as once, few or many, or as a class for expanded clones.

V gene	J gene	clone size	D gene	CDR3 protein	CDR3 DNA
TRBV5-1	TRBJ1-1	.	.	CASRMTEEAFF	TGCGCCAGCAGGATGACAGAAGAAGCTTTCTTT
TRBV10-3	TRBJ1-2	few	.	CAITRERGYGYTF	TGTGCCATCACCAGGGAGAGGGGCTATGGCTACACCTTC
TRBV12-3/TRBV12-4	TRBJ2-7	.	TRBD1	CASSPDSGTGNTYEQYF	TGTGCCAGCAGCCCAGATTCAGGGACAGGGAATACCTACGAGCAGTACTTC
TRBV13	TRBJ1-5	.	TRBD1	CASSQGGQGGNQPQHF	TGTGCCAGCAGCCAAGGCGGACAGGGCGGGAATCAGCCCCAGCATTTT
TRBV7-3	TRBJ2-5	many	TRBD2	CASSPSGIGETQYF	TGTGCCAGCAGCCCTAGCGGTATCGGAGAGACCCAGTACTTC
TRBV2	TRBJ2-1	.	.	CASSDEGYNEQFF	TGTGCCAGCAGTGACGAGGGATACAATGAGCAGTTCTTC
TRBV10-1	TRBJ2-1	.	TRBD2	CASSGTSGADNEQSF	TGCGCCAGCAGTGGGACTAGCGGAGCTGACAATGAGCAGTCCTTC
TRBV7-6	TRBJ2-1	.	.	CASLGCEQFF	TGTGCCAGCTTAGGGTGCGAGCAGTTCTTC
TRBV24-1	TRBJ1-2	few	.	CATSKTANYGYTF	TGTGCCACCTCCAAGACCGCGAACTATGGCTACACCTTC
TRBV27	TRBJ2-7	few	.	CASSLGGTHYEQYF	TGTGCCAGCAGTTTAGGGGGAACCCACTACGAGCAGTACTTC
TRBV14	TRBJ2-1	.	TRBD1	CASSPGTGHNEQFF	TGTGCCAGCAGCCCCGGGACAGGTCACAATGAGCAGTTCTTC
TRBV5-1	TRBJ1-6	few	TRBD1	CASSAGTGLASPLHF	TGCGCCAGCTCCGCCGGGACAGGGCTCGCTTCACCCCTCCACTTT
TRBV7-9	TRBJ2-7	.	.	CASSLGQEYEQYF	TGTGCCAGCAGCTTAGGACAGGAGTACGAGCAGTACTTC
TRBV3-1	TRBJ2-5	many	.	CASSQETQYF	TGTGCCAGCAGCCAAGAGACCCAGTACTTC
TRBV7-9	TRBJ2-6	.	.	CASRGIGPGANVLTF	TGTGCCAGCAGAGGGATAGGTCCTGGGGCCAACGTCCTGACTTTC
TRBV24-1	TRBJ2-3	.	.	CATSAITDTQYF	TGTGCCACCAGTGCCATTACAGATACGCAGTATTTT
TRBV6-1	TRBJ2-6	.	.	CASSDGESSGANVLTF	TGTGCCAGCAGTGACGGGGAAAGCTCTGGGGCCAACGTCCTGACTTTC
TRBV10-3	TRBJ2-2	.	.	CAISMTARDTGELFF	TGTGCCATCAGTATGACAGCGAGGGACACCGGGGAGCTGTTTTTT
TRBV6-2/TRBV6-3	TRBJ2-4	few	TRBD1	CASSYSGQGATKNIQYF	TGTGCCAGCAGTTACTCGGGACAGGGGGCCACCAAAAACATTCAGTACTTC
TRBV5-1	TRBJ1-2	many	.	CASSLAAGSSGYTF	TGCGCCAGCAGCTTGGCGGCAGGCTCAAGCGGCTACACCTTC
TRBV7-6	TRBJ2-3	.	.	CASRGSNTDTQYF	TGTGCCAGCAGAGGGTCGAACACAGATACGCAGTATTTT
TRBV7-7	TRBJ2-1	once	.	CASSRGRYNEQFF	TGTGCCAGCAGCCGAGGACGGTACAATGAGCAGTTCTTC
TRBV20-1	TRBJ2-1	.	TRBD2	CSARDPRTSGGGYEQFF	TGCAGTGCTAGAGATCCTAGGACTAGCGGAGGGGGATATGAGCAGTTCTTC
TRBV25-1	TRBJ2-7	.	TRBD2	CASAGTSGSYEQYF	TGTGCCAGCGCCGGGACTAGCGGCTCCTACGAGCAGTACTTC
TRBV19	TRBJ2-7	.	TRBD2	CASSIRPHSGNSYEQYF	TGTGCCAGTAGTATACGTCCCCATAGCGGGAACTCCTACGAGCAGTACTTC
TRBV14	TRBJ2-3	.	.	CASSLEDGLTQYF	TGTGCCAGCAGCCTTGAGGACGGACTTACGCAGTATTTT
TRBV12-3/TRBV12-4	TRBJ1-2	few	.	CASSQRQNYGYTF	TGTGCCAGCAGCCAGAGACAGAACTATGGCTACACCTTC
TRBV20-1	TRBJ2-3	.	TRBD2	CSGSGGAIDTQYF	TGCAGTGGTAGCGGGGGGGCGATAGATACGCAGTATTTT
TRBV19	TRBJ2-3	once	.	CASSIVDRTDTQYF	TGTGCCAGTAGTATAGTAGACCGCACAGATACGCAGTATTTT
TRBV6-2/TRBV6-3	TRBJ2-7	.	.	CATRETYEQYF	TGTGCCACCAGGGAAACTTACGAGCAGTACTTC
TRBV2	TRBJ2-5	.	TRBD1	CASSQTGGWETQYF	TGTGCCAGCAGTCAGACAGGGGGGTGGGAGACCCAGTACTTC
TRBV5-4	TRBJ2-3	.	TRBD2	CASSLSSGVISTDTQYF	TGTGCCAGCAGCTTGTCTAGCGGAGTGATTAGCACAGATACGCAGTATTTT
TRBV29-1	TRBJ2-2	.	.	CSVEDNSSTGELFF	TGCAGCGTTGAAGACAATTCGAGCACCGGGGAGCTGTTTTTT
TRBV5-1	TRBJ1-2	.	TRBD1	CASSKDRALGGYTF	TGCGCCAGCAGCAAGGACAGGGCCCTTGGGGGCTACACCTTC
TRBV7-6	TRBJ2-7	many	.	CASSTDRPYEQYF	TGTGCCAGCAGCACGGACAGACCCTACGAGCAGTACTTC
TRBV15	TRBJ2-5	once	.	CATSRDQGGYETQYF	TGTGCCACCAGCAGAGATCAGGGGGGGTACGAGACCCAGTACTTC
TRBV10-1	TRBJ1-1	many	.	CASSESMSRGAFF	TGCGCCAGCAGTGAGTCGATGTCCAGGGGAGCTTTCTTT
TRBV4-2	TRBJ2-4	.	TRBD1	CASSLRRDRGDIQYF	TGTGCCAGCAGCCTCCGAAGGGACAGGGGAGACATTCAGTACTTC
TRBV10-1	TRBJ2-3	once	TRBD2	CASSESLGLANTQYF	TGCGCCAGCAGTGAGTCGCTGGGACTAGCGAATACGCAGTATTTT
TRBV5-1	TRBJ2-2	.	TRBD1	CASSGGQANTEELFF	TGCGCCAGCAGCGGGGGACAGGCGAACACCGAGGAGCTGTTTTTT